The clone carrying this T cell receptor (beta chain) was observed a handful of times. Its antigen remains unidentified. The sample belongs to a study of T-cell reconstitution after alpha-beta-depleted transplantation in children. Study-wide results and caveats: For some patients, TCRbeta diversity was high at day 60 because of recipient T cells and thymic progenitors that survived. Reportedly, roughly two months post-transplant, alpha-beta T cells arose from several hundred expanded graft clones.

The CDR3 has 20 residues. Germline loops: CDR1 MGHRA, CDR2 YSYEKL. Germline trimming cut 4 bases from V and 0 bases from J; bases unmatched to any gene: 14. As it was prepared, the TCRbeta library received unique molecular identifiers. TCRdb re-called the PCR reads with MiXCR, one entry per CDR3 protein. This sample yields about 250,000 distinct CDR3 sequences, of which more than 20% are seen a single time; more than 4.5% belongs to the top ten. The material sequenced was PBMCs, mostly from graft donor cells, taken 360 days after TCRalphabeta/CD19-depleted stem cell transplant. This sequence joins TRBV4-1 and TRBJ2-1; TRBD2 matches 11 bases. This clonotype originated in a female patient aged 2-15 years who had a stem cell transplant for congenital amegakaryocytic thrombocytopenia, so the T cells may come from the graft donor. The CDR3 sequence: CASSLLNPLAGGLSYNEQFF. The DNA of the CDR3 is TGCGCCAGCAGCCTCTTGAACCCCCTAGCGGGGGGCCTCTCCTACAATGAGCAGTTCTTC.